This TCR beta chain was obtained from a study of cytomegalovirus exposure and HLA in healthy donors (dated by TCRdb to the late 2010s). As for the study more broadly: According to an earlier analysis of around 600 of the donors, about 179 million T cells yielded over 100 million unique TCR beta sequences and 276 Gb of sequence data. Typing coverage varied by locus: roughly 629-630 donors for A, B, C, DRB1 and DQB1; 522 for DQA1; more than 600 for DPA1; around 490 for DPB1. A separate validation cohort of roughly 130 different subjects was used in addition to the roughly 720-subject first cohort. Because of strong linkage in the cohort, a handful of DR-DQ haplotypes were treated as single units for association and clustering. A later genetic analysis took genome-wide SNP genotypes for about three fifths of the roughly 700 donors and used that subset as a discovery cohort. To study patterns of TCR occurrence, a later analysis re-analyzed previously published TCR beta repertoires from just over 650 donors and added high-resolution HLA genotyping. To decide whether each TCR beta V gene segment behaved as functional or pseudogenic, an earlier analysis of some 580 of the donors relied on high-throughput TCR beta sequencing. Donor age, sex, ethnicity and CMV serostatus were collected together with the repertoire data. An early release that covered roughly 600 HLA-typed donors contained approximately 300 gigabases of sequencing data and 70 million to 100 million unique TCR sequences. Rather than using new phenotypic data, the later analysis identified candidate immune exposures from TCR beta sequences and from how often those sequences occurred across donors. The genetic ancestry cluster associated with self-reported Caucasian donors included roughly 84% of the roughly 400 genotyped donors. Every discovery cohort repertoire had been produced on one sequencing platform. To predict cytomegalovirus infection status, the study brought together high-throughput TCR immunosequencing, statistical association of individual TCRs with disease status, and machine learning. The study aimed to test whether cataloging public T cell receptors could reveal signatures of past pathogen exposure. The T cell repertoires of some 670 subjects were profiled by immunosequencing and related to cytomegalovirus serostatus. Across about 370 genotyped donors of the cohort, an average of 235,054 unique TCR beta nucleotide sequences per donor were sequenced, and roughly a sixth of those sequences were non-productive. HLA typing included class I and class II loci at four-digit resolution.

Regarding this clone: Its antigen is still unknown. Base qualities are not provided; no much larger clone lies one nucleotide away.

The method behind the library was the immunoSEQ multiplex PCR assay. For the multiplex PCR, a mixture combining 60 forward primers for TCR Vbeta segments and 13 reverse primers for TCR Jbeta segments was used. A multiplex PCR assay on genomic DNA amplified the CDR3 region of rearranged TCR beta genes. On the Illumina HiSeq System, the amplified TCR beta libraries were sequenced as 87-base-pair reads. In the source study's methods: Across the 670 or so repertoires, a later analysis counted approximately 75 million unique TCR beta chains, some 11 million of which were shared by at least two donors. Raw reads were error-corrected and collapsed into unique sequences by a nearest-neighbor algorithm in which closely related sequences were merged to remove PCR and sequencing errors. CDR3 sequences were aligned to IMGT reference sequences to assign V, D and J gene segments. Each retained sequence needed at least a six-nucleotide match to both a V gene segment and a J gene segment. A rearrangement was called productive if the CDR3 had no stop codons and remained in frame with V and J, and every other rearrangement was called non-productive. Following IMGT convention, CDR3 was defined as the stretch from the second conserved V-encoded cysteine up to the conserved J-encoded phenylalanine. The earlier analysis of 550 to 650 of the donors excluded any sequence lacking an unambiguous match to a single V gene segment. An earlier analysis of fewer than 750 of the donors called V segments functional above 56.7% productive rearrangements and segregating when the between-donor standard deviation exceeded 5%. To diagnose cytomegalovirus status from the catalog of TCR beta chain sequences, a statistical classification framework was built. V and J gene assignment, in a later analysis, came from comparing TCR nucleotide sequences with IMGT/GENE-DB human TR gene sequences. The TCRdist pipeline was used in a later analysis to assign CDR3 sequences and most-parsimonious VDJ recombination scenarios. A later analysis defined each TCR beta chain by its CDR3 amino acid sequence plus V-gene family, and excluded reads lacking a unique V-gene family. A later analysis removed 450 to 600 highly shared, low-generation-probability nucleotide sequences to deal with suspected cross-contamination and a sequencing artifact. A later analysis calculated a clonal expansion index for each public chain from normalized within-repertoire ranks of inferred template counts. A later analysis computed generation probabilities with a VDJ recombination model fitted to out-of-frame rearrangements, and checked the results against IGoR. In a later analysis, TCR-TCR, TCR-HLA and TCR-CMV co-occurrence was scored with hypergeometric tests, and a repertoire-size bias correction was applied to TCR pairs. To estimate false discovery rates, a later analysis permuted the HLA or CMV assignments 20 times. A later analysis grouped co-occurring TCRs with DBSCAN, adding TCRdist sequence similarity when clustering within HLA-allele-positive subsets. Co-occurrence clustering excluded repertoires with fewer than 30,000 or more than 120,000 public chains, plus five with anomalous nucleotide sharing. TCRdb stores this immuneACCESS table with in-frame sequences only. Part of the clones is absent; in the studies checked, under half of the shortfall reflects unresolved V genes, and no reason is known for the rest. V, J and clone size are taken as reported in that table, and D and trimming were inferred from the DNA itself. The sample table holds approximately 100,000 clones, of which approximately 79% were seen once. Approximately 3.8% of the sample is in the top ten clones.

Trimming leaves V shorter by 8 bases and J shorter by 3 bases, with the junction holding 7 bases beyond the gene matches. CDR1 and CDR2 were assigned from the germline V gene as MDHEN and SYDVKM. From the cysteine up to the phenylalanine, the CDR3 has a length of 13 residues. The CDR3 DNA has 39 bases and is translated from base 1. What the research found in general, with its limitations: While some public TCRs were present in many individuals, most TCR sequences turned up only very rarely across donors. The authors suggested that the approach could potentially be generalized to other disease states and immunological phenotypes. Roughly 17 rarely observed V segments, including chromosome 9 orphons, were excluded from the earlier analysis of 550 to 700 of the donors because counts were too low. In a later analysis, HLA-associated TCR beta chains showed more clonal expansion and lower generation probabilities than non-associated chains that were equally common. A later genetic analysis associated a missense DCLRE1C variant with V-gene and J-gene trimming of TCR beta chains, and an independent cohort replicated the association. In a later analysis, most CMV-associated TCR beta chains were found to appear HLA-restricted, with HLA associations seemingly driven largely by CMV exposure. A further reported finding was that TCR beta sequences accurately predicted the HLA-A and HLA-B alleles for most subjects in the first cohort. When HLA alleles, especially DR and DQ, strongly co-occurred, TCR associations were difficult to assign to individual alleles. Sequencing depth was assumed to be roughly uniform across donors in the presence/absence analyses, though that assumption may not hold. For the cohort, immune exposure information was limited to CMV serostatus. According to a later analysis, TCR association rates differed among HLA loci, with DRB1 alleles showing the most associated TCRs and HLA-C alleles showing the fewest. The cohort was sequenced for TCR beta chains only, and without alpha or paired-chain data the features that could be detected were limited. Linkage disequilibrium might explain the correlated functional status among segregating V segments, but an unknown experimental factor could not be ruled out. A few of the identified cytomegalovirus-associated TCR beta chains were confirmed in vitro to be specific for cytomegalovirus antigens. The study gave a list of over 150 TCR beta chains associated with cytomegalovirus. A later analysis associated about 17,000 TCR beta sequences with specific HLA alleles at a false discovery rate of 0.05. According to a later genetic analysis, donors in an Asian-associated ancestry cluster had fewer N-insertions in productive TCRs than the approximately 700-donor mean. In an earlier analysis of approximately 600 of the donors, most TCR beta V segments were observed in productive rearrangements about 87% or about 30% of the time, broadly matching IMGT annotations. Because HLA typing was unavailable for some donors at each locus, only the typed subset was used in association tests. Several of the top co-occurrence clusters appeared to be linked to parvovirus B19, influenza, CMV and Epstein-Barr virus, according to a later analysis. Cytomegalovirus status was reported to be diagnosed by the classifier with high specificity and sensitivity in both the original and validation cohorts. Some IMGT-functional V segments, including TRBV6-2 and TRBV6-3, could not be told apart with the 87-base-pair reads, so those segments were excluded. A group of highly shared sequence variants was considered likely to be a technical artifact of the sequencing pipeline.

The cohort consisted of some 730 healthy bone marrow donors. Cohort members were all nominally healthy when sampled, although unrecorded immune exposures were likely present. The donor tested CMV seropositive and was one of the 289 seropositive cohort members. A peripheral blood sample was provided by each donor, and peripheral blood mononuclear cells were used for TCR beta sequencing. Genomic DNA extraction from the blood cell samples was performed with the Qiagen DNeasy Blood Extraction Kit. This receptor was identified in a middle-aged man in good health and CMV-seropositive. In this chain, TRBV28 is recombined with TRBJ2-7, with 7 bases in between that match TRBD1. Sequenced sample: PBMCs. The DNA reads as follows: TGTGCCAGCGAGGGGGCCACCTACTACGAGCAGTACTTC. This sequence encodes CASEGATYYEQYF.